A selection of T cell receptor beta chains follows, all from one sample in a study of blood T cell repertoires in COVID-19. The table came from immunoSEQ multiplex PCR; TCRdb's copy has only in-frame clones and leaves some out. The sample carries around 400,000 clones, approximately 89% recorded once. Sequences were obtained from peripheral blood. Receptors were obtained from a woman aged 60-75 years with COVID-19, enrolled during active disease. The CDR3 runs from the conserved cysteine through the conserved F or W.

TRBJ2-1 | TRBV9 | CASSKGLAADNEQFF
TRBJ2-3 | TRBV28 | CASSSRGTGSGDTQYF
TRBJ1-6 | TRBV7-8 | CASSLDAGSAYNSPLHF
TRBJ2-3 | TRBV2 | CASSYTDTQYF
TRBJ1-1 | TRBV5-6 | CASSLGSTEAFF
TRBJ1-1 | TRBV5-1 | CASRGQLNTEAFF
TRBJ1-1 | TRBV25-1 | CASSGRAGMNTEAFF
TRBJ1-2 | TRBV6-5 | CASSSAGTELRGYTF
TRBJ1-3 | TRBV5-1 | CASSLGPGAAGNTIYF
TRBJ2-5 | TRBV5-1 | CASSLLRGPGASGETQYF
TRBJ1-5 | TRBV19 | CAPKVATDSNQPQHF
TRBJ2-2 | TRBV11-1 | CASSETTVNTGELFF
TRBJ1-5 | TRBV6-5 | CASPPAGSSNQPQHF
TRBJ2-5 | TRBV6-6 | CASSYAAGIRTQYF
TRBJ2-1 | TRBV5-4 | CASSLDLTNNEQFF
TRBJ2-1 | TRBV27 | CASSPTGSSYNEQFF
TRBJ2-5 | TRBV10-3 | CAISPGLEGETQYF
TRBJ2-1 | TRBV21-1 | CASKTGGSSYNEQFF
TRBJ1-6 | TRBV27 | CASSLTGGFSYNSPLHF
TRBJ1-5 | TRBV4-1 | CASSLEVLGNQPQHF
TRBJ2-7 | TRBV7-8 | CASSFEDRGIYEQYF
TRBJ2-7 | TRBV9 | CASSPGLAGTYEQYF
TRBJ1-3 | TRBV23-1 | CASSHTTGSSGNTIYF
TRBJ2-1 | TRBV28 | CASSLDTRSYNEQFF
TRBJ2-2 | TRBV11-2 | CASSSNLAGLNTGELFF
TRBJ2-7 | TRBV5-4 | CASSLGTSFSNEQYF
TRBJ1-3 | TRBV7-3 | CASSDGTGGAGGNTIYF
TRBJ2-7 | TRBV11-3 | CASSLGDRLQGGQYF
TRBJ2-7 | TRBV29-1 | CSAKAGITYEQYF
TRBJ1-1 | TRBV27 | CASSRQGANEAFF
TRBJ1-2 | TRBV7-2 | CASIHGGGQAYDYGYTF
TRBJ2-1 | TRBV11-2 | CASSMTGTGYNEQFF
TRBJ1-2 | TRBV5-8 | CASSLERDYGYTF
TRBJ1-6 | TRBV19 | CATRGLSISYNSPLHF
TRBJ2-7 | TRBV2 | CASQGQVSYEQYF
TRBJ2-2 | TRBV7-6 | CASSFSRDRGRSGELFF
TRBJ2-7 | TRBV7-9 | CASSLGLAGVPSSYEQYF
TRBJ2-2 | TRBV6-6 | CASSRQRQGGELFF
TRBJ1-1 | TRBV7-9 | CASSSQGGTEAFF
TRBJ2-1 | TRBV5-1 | CASRATGGIYNEQFF
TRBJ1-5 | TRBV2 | CAIGTGTFYQPQHF
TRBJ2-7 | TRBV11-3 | CASSPGTSGAYEQYF
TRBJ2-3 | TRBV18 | CASSPDRGSTDTQYF
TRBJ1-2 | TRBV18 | CASSPPGILSYTF
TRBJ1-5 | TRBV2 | CASSGTGGSLQPQHF
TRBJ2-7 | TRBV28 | CASSRQGVPYEQYF
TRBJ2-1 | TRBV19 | CASTRTSDYNEQFF
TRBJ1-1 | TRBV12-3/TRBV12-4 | CASSLLGDTEAFF
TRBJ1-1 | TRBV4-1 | CASSQSPTGITEAFF